The following is a T cell receptor beta chain sequence with its context. This clone's antigen is unknown. Base qualities are not recorded, but no much larger clone differs from it by a single base. Sequenced using an Illumina HiSeq 2500. TCR beta libraries were prepared by quantitative 5'-RACE with molecular barcodes. In the source study's methods: A new computational method based on a probabilistic model of VDJ rearrangement was used to identify disease-linked TCR variants. TCRdb itself trimmed the public reads at Q25 with fastp, ran MiXCR and retained productive beta chains. A single entry per CDR3 protein holds the most common genes and DNA from its merged rows. TCRdb's processing, not the study's, gives the V and J calls here. The sample table records over 400,000 distinct CDR3 sequences; roughly 26% of these occur just once. The ten largest make up approximately 1% of the sample. These data are taken from a study of CD8 T cells in ankylosing spondylitis (dated by TCRdb to the late 2010s). Broadly, across the study: The study profiled T cell receptor beta repertoires in healthy donors and ankylosing spondylitis patients to find disease-linked TCR variants. Peripheral blood was sampled, and synovial fluid was additionally collected from ankylosing spondylitis patients. The full study cohort comprised 25 ankylosing spondylitis patients and 85 to 120 healthy donors.

The paper's findings and limits, for the study overall: Some motif variants had previously been reported in the synovial fluid and blood of reactive arthritis patients, which suggests shared mechanisms of disease initiation. The disease-linked clones had a CD8+ phenotype and were found at relatively low frequencies in peripheral blood. Significant enrichment of the disease-linked clones was reported in matched synovial fluid samples from ankylosing spondylitis patients. A TCR beta motif made up of roughly eight highly homologous amino acid variants appeared to be characteristic of blood from ankylosing spondylitis patients.

The TCR comes from a male donor with ankylosing spondylitis. What was sequenced was blood, either unsorted or a sorted T cell fraction (not recorded which).

The nucleotide sequence is given as TGCGCCAGCAGTGAGGCCAGCGGTTACACAGATACGCAGTATTTT. Its translation is CASSEASGYTDTQYF. Recombination joined TRBV10-1 with TRBJ2-3; the best D guess is TRBD2, with 5 bases matching. V was cut back by 2 bases and J by 2 bases, leaving a gap of 11 bases between them. The CDR3 has 15 amino acids, counting the end cysteine and phenylalanine. Only the CDR3 region is kept as DNA, spanning 45 bases read in frame from base 1. The germline V gene encodes CDR1 WNHNN and CDR2 SYGVQD (reference sequence).